This record looks at one TCR beta chain sequence and its context. V gave up 0 bases and J gave up 4 bases, with 10 bases separating them. Germline assignment: CDR1 SGHTS and CDR2 YDEGEE. The CDR3 has 15 residues. Across several immunoSEQ plates, the genomic DNA of each subset was split evenly. Repertoires were generated with immunoSEQ multiplex PCR, while TCRdb's copy carries only in-frame clones and drops some. The sample contains hundreds of thousands of clones, roughly 95% of which appear only once. This sample is part of a study of shared clonotypes between healthy human individuals. In the study overall: The people who gave samples were two women and a few men aged 18 to 49.

CD45RO-negative cells were positively selected for CCR7, leaving out terminally differentiated effector memory CD45RA+ cells. The sequencing sample was made of naive CD8+ T cells sorted from blood. This TCR was sampled from a woman aged 25 to 39 in good health. The chain carries TRBV5-8 and TRBJ2-2; D is possibly TRBD1 (6 bases). The CDR3 sequence is CASSLGAGATGELFF. CDR3 DNA: TGTGCCAGCAGCTTGGGGGCAGGGGCCACCGGGGAGCTGTTTTTT.